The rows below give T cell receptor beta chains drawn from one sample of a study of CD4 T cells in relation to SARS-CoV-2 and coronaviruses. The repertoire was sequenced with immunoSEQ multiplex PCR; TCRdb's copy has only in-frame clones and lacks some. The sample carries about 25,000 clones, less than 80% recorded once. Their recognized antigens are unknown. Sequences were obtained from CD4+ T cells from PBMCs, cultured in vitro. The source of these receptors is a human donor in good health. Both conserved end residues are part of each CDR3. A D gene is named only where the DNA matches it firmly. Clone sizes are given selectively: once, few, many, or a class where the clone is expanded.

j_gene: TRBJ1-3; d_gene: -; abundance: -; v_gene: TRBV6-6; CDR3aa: CASSRFDPSSGNTIYF; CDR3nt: TGTGCCAGCAGTCGGTTTGACCCAAGCTCTGGAAACACCATATATTTT
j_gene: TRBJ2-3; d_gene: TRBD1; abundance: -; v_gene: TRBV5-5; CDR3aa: CASSVYRGDTDTQYF; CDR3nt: TGTGCCAGCAGCGTCTACAGGGGTGACACAGATACGCAGTATTTT
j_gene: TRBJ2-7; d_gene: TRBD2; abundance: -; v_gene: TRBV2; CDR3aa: CASKGLAGTPGVEQYF; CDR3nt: TGTGCCAGCAAAGGACTAGCGGGGACCCCCGGGGTCGAGCAGTACTTC
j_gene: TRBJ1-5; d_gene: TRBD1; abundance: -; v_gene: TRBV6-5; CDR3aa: CASSQQGGVPQHF; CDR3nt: TGTGCCAGCAGTCAACAGGGGGGGGTGCCCCAGCATTTT
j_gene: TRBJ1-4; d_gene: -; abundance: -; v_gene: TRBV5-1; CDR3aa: CASSRENEKLFF; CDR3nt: TGCGCCAGCAGCCGCGAGAATGAAAAACTGTTTTTT
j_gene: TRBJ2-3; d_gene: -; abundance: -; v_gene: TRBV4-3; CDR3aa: CASSHKAGARTDTQYF; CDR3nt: TGCGCCAGCAGCCATAAAGCGGGCGCCCGCACAGATACGCAGTATTTT
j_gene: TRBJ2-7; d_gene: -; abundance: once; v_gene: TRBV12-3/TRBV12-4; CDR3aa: CASGTRAPYEQYF; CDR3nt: TGTGCCAGCGGGACCAGGGCCCCCTACGAGCAGTACTTC
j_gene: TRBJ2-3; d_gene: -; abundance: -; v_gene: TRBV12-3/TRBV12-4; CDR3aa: CASSPWGTQYF; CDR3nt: TGTGCCAGCAGCCCCTGGGGGACGCAGTATTTT
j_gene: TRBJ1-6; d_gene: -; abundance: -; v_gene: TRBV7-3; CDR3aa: CASSLSPVPNSPLHF; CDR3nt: TGTGCCAGCAGCTTAAGTCCGGTCCCCAATTCACCCCTCCACTTT
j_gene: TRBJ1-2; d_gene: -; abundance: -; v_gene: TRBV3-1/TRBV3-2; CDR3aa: CASSLPRDNKDYGYTF; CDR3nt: TGTGCCAGCAGCCTTCCCCGGGACAATAAAGACTATGGCTACACCTTC
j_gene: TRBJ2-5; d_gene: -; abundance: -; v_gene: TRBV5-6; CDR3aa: CASSLFSETQYF; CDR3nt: TGTGCCAGCAGCTTGTTTTCGGAGACCCAGTACTTC
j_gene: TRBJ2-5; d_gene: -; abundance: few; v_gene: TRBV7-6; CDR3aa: CASSLREETQYF; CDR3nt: TGTGCCAGCAGCTTAAGAGAAGAGACCCAGTACTTC
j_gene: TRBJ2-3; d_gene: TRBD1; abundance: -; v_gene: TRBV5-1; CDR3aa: CASSWDRLTDTQYF; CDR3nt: TGCGCCAGCAGCTGGGACAGGCTCACAGATACGCAGTATTTT
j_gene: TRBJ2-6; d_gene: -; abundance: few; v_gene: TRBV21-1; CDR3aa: CASNQSPTGGGANVLTF; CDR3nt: TGTGCCAGCAACCAATCCCCGACGGGGGGTGGGGCCAACGTCCTGACTTTC
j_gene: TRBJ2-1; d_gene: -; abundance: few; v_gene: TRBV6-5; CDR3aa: CASSYRSEQFF; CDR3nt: TGTGCCAGCAGTTATCGGAGCGAGCAGTTCTTC
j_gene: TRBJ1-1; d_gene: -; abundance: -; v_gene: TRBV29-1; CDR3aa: CSVSQGMNTEAFF; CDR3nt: TGCAGCGTTTCCCAGGGGATGAACACTGAAGCTTTCTTT
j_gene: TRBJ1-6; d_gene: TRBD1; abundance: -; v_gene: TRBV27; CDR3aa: CASSSTISSGGNSPLHF; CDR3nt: TGTGCCAGCAGTTCGACTATCTCCTCAGGGGGCAATTCACCCCTCCACTTT
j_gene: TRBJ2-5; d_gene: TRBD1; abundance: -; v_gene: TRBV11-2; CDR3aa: CASSRQGGQETQYF; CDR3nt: TGTGCCAGCAGTAGACAGGGTGGCCAAGAGACCCAGTACTTC
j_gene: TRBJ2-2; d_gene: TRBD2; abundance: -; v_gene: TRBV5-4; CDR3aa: CASSSLAGATGELFF; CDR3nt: TGTGCCAGCAGCTCACTAGCGGGAGCCACCGGGGAGCTGTTTTTT
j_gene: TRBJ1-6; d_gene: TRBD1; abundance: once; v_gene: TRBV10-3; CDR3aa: CAIKRGQGESSPLHF; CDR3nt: TGTGCCATCAAGAGAGGACAGGGGGAGAGTTCACCCCTCCACTTT
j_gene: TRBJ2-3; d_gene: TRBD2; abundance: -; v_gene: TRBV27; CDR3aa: CASSPGTSGSNTQYF; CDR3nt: TGTGCCAGCAGTCCAGGGACTAGCGGGTCCAATACGCAGTATTTT
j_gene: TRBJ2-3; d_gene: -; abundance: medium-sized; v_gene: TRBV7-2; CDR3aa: CASSPFVRDTQYF; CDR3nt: TGTGCCAGCAGCCCGTTTGTGAGAGATACGCAGTATTTT
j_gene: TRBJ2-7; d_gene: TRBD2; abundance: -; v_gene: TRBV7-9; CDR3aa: CASSPREGSSYEQYF; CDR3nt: TGTGCCAGCAGCCCTAGGGAGGGTAGCTCCTACGAGCAGTACTTC
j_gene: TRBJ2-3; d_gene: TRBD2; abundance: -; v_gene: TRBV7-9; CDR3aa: CASSPGTSGTGTQYF; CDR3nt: TGTGCCAGCAGCCCTGGGACTAGCGGGACTGGTACGCAGTATTTT
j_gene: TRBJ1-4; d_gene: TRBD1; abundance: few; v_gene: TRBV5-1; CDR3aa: CASSWGRGQGEKLFF; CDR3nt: TGCGCCAGCAGCTGGGGACGTGGACAGGGTGAAAAACTGTTTTTT
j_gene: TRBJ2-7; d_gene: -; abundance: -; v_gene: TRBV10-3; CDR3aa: CAIRQGNAGDEQYF; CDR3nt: TGTGCCATCAGACAGGGTAACGCGGGGGACGAGCAGTACTTC
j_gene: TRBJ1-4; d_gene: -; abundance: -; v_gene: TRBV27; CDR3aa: CASSFPPPGRSFNEKLFF; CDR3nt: TGTGCCAGCAGTTTCCCCCCCCCGGGGAGAAGCTTTAATGAAAAACTGTTTTTT
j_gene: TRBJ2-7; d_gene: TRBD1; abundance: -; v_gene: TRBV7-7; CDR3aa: CASSPDRDYEQYF; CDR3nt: TGTGCCAGCAGCCCAGACAGGGACTACGAGCAGTACTTC
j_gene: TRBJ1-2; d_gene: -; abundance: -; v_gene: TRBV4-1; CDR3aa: CASSQNSQAAVGYTF; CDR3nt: TGCGCCAGCAGCCAAAATTCTCAGGCGGCTGTTGGCTACACCTTC
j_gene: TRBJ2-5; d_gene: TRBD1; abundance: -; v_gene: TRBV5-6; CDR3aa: CASSSDRGRRETQYF; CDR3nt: TGTGCCAGCAGCTCAGACAGGGGGCGCCGGGAGACCCAGTACTTC
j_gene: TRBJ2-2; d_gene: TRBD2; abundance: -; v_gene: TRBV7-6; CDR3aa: CASSRALAANTGELFF; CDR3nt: TGTGCCAGCAGCCGGGCCCTAGCGGCGAACACCGGGGAGCTGTTTTTT
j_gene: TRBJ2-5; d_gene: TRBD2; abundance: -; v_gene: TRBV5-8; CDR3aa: CASSLGSGGASQETQYF; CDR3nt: TGTGCCAGCAGCTTGGGGAGCGGGGGGGCCTCTCAAGAGACCCAGTACTTC
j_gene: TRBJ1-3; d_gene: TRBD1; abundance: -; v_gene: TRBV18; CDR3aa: CASSPTETGNSGNTIYF; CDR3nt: TGTGCCAGCTCACCTACCGAGACAGGGAACTCTGGAAACACCATATATTTT
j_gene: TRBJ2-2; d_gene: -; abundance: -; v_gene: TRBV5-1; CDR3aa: CASSLEGNTGELFF; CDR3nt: TGCGCCAGCAGCTTGGAAGGGAACACCGGGGAGCTGTTTTTT
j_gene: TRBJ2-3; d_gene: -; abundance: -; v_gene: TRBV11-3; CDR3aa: CASSPGGRTDTQYF; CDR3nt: TGTGCCAGCAGCCCTGGGGGAAGGACAGATACGCAGTATTTT
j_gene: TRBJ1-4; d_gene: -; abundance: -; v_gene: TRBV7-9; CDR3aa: CARDWGEKLFF; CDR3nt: TGTGCCAGAGACTGGGGGGAAAAACTGTTTTTT
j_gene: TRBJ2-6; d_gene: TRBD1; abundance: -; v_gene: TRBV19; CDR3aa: CASSLSLGQGYSGANVLTF; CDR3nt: TGTGCCAGTAGTTTGTCCCTGGGACAGGGATACTCTGGGGCCAACGTCCTGACTTTC
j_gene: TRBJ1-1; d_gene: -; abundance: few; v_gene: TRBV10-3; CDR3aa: CAIEGFGTEAFF; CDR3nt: TGTGCCATCGAAGGGTTTGGCACTGAAGCTTTCTTT
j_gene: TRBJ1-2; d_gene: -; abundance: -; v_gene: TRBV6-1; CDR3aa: CASSEDGGAGYGYTF; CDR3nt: TGTGCCAGCAGTGAAGATGGGGGGGCAGGTTATGGCTACACCTTC
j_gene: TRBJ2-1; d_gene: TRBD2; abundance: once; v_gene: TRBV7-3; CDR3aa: CASGTPGLVPEQFF; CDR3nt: TGTGCCAGTGGGACACCGGGACTAGTGCCGGAGCAGTTCTTC
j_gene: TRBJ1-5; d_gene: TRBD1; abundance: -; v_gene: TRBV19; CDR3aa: CASSRPGQGISDPSNQPQHF; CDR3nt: TGTGCCAGTAGTAGACCGGGACAGGGGATATCTGACCCTAGCAATCAGCCCCAGCATTTT
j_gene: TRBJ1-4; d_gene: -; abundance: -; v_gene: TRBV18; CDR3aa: CASSRETQGEGEKLFF; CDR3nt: TGTGCCAGCTCACGTGAAACCCAGGGAGAAGGAGAAAAACTGTTTTTT
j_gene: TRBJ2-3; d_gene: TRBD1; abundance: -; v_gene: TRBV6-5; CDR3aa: CAGSTGEADTQYF; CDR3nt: TGTGCCGGATCGACAGGGGAAGCAGATACGCAGTATTTT
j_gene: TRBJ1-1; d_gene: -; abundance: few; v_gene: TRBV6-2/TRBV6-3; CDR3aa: CASSSVVNTEAFF; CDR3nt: TGTGCCAGCAGTTCCGTCGTGAACACTGAAGCTTTCTTT
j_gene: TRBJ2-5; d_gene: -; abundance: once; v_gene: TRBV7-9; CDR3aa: CASSTGGKETQYF; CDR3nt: TGTGCCAGCAGCACGGGGGGCAAAGAGACCCAGTACTTC
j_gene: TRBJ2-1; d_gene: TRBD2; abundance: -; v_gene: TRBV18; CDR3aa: CASSPSLAGADNEQFF; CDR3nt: TGTGCCAGCTCACCATCTCTAGCGGGAGCGGACAATGAGCAGTTCTTC
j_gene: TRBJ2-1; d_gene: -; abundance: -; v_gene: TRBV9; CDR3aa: CASSVGTGSNEQFF; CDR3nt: TGTGCCAGCAGCGTCGGGACGGGCAGCAATGAGCAGTTCTTC
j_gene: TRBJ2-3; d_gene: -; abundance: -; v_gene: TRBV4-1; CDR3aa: CASSQDRGTDTQYF; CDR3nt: TGCGCCAGCAGCCAAGATCGTGGCACAGATACGCAGTATTTT
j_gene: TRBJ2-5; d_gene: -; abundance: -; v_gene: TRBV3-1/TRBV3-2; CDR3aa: CASSQRELARETQYF; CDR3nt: TGTGCCAGCAGCCAAAGAGAGCTGGCTCGAGAGACCCAGTACTTC
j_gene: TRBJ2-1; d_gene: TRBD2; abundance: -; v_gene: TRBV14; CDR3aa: CASSQWGLLAEQFF; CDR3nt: TGTGCCAGCAGCCAATGGGGCTTACTAGCGGAGCAGTTCTTC
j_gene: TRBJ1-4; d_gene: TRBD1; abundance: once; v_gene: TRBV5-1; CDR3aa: CASSLDSWDRGIF; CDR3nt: TGCGCCAGCAGCTTGGATTCTTGGGACAGGGGGATTTTT
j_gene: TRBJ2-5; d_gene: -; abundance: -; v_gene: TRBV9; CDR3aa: CASSVASDPLGETQYF; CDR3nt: TGTGCCAGCAGCGTAGCTTCGGACCCCCTTGGAGAGACCCAGTACTTC